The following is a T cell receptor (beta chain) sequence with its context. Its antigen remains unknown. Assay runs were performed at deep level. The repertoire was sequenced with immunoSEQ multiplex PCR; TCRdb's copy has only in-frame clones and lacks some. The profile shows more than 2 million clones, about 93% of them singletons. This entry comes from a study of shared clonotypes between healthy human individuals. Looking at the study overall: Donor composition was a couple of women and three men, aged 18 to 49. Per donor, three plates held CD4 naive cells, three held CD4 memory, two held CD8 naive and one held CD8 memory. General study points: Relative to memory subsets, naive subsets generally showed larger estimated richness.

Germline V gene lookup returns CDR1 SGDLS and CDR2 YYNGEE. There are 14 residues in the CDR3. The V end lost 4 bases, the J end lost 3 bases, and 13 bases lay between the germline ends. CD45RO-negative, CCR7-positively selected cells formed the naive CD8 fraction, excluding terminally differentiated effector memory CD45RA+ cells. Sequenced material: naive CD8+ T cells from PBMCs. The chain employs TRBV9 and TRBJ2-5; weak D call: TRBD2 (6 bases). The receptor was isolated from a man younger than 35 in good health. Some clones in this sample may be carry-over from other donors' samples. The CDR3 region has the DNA TGTGCCAGCAGCACGACTAGTAAAAAAGAGACCCAGTACTTC. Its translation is CASSTTSKKETQYF.